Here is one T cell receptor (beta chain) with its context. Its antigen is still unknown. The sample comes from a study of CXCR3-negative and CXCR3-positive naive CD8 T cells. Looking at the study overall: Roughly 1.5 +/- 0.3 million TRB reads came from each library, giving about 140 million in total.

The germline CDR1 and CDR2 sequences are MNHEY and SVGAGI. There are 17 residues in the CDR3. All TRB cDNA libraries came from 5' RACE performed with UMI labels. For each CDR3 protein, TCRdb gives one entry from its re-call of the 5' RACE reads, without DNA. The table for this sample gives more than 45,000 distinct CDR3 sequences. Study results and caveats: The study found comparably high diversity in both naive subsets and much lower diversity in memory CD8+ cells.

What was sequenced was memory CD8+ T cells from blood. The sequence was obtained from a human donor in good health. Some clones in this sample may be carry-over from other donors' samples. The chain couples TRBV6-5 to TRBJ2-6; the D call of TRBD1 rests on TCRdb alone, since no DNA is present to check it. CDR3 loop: CASSSVPGSGGANVLTF.